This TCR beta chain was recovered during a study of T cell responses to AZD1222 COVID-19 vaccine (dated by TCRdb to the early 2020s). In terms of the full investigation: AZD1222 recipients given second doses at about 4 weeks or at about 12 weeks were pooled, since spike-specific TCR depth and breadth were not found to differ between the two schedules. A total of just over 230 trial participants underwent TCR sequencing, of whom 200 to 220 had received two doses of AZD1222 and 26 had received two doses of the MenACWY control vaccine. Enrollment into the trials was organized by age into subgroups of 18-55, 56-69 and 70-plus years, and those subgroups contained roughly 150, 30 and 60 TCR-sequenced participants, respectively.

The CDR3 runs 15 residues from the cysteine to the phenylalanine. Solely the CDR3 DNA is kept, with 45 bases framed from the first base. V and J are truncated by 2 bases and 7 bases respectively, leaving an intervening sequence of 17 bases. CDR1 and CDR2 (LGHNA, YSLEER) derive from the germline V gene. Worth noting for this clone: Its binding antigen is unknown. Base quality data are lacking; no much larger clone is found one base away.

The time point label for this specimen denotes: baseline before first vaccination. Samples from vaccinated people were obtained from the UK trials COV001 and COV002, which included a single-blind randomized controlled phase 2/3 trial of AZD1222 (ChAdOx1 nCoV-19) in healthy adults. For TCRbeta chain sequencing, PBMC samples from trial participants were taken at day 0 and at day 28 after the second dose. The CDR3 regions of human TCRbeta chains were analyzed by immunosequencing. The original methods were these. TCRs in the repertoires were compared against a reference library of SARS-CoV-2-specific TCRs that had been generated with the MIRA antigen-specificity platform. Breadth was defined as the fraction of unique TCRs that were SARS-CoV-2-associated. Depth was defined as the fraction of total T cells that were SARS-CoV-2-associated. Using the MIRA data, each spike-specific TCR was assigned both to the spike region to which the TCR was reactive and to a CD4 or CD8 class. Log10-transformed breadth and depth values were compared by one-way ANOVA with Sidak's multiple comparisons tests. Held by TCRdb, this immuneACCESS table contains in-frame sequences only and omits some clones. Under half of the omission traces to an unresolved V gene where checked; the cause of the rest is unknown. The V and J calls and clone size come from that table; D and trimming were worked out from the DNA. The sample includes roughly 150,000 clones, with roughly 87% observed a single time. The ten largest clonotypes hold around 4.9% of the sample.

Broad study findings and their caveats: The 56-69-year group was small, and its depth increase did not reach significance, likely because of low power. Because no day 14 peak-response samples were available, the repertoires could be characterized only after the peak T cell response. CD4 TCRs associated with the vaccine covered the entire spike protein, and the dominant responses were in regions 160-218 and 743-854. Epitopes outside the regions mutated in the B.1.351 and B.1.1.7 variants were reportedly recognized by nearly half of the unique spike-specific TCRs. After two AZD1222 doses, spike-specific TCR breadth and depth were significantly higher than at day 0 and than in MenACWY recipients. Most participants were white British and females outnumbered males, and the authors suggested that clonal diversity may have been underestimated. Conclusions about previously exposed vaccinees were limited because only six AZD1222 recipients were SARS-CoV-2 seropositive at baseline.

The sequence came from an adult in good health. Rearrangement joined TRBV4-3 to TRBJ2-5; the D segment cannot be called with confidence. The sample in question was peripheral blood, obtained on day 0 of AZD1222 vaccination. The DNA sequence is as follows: TGCGCCAGCAGCCAACTACCCGGATCCCTAGGGACCCAGTACTTC. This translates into CASSQLPGSLGTQYF.